This T cell receptor (beta chain) emerged from a study of graft-versus-host responses after intestinal transplantation. Study-level background: Anti-thymocyte globulin induction preceded roughly 3 years of tacrolimus and steroid maintenance in all recipients.

Assay used: immunoSEQ multiplex PCR; TCRdb lists only in-frame clones, some missing. The sample lists some 100,000 clones; roughly 92% were seen once. In the case of this clone: The antigen remains undetermined.

General study points: Recipient marrow contained GvH clones, some of which appeared first in ileum or blood. Among circulating GvH clones, peak levels were associated with early post-transplant declines in HvG clones.

This CDR3 spans 14 amino acids. The J segment lost 4 bases and the V segment lost 4 bases, leaving 2 bases of the junction unmatched. The germline V gene has CDR1 MGHRA and CDR2 YSYEKL. Sequencing used unstimulated CD8+ T cells sorted from spleen or lymph node cells, obtained before transplant. The clonotype originates from a human donor who was the organ donor for an intestinal transplant. The chain carries TRBV4-1 and TRBJ2-7; 12 bases are a match to TRBD2. CDR3 DNA sequence: TGCGCCAGCAGCCTTGGACTAGCGGGATACGAGCAGTACTTC. Protein sequence: CASSLGLAGYEQYF.